The 9 T cell receptor beta chains reported below all come from one sample, sequenced in a study of shared clonotypes between healthy human individuals. Some clones are missing from TCRdb's copy, which holds only in-frame ones; the method was immunoSEQ multiplex PCR. The sample carries around 940,000 clones, over 75% recorded once. The sample comprised memory CD4+ T cells sorted from blood. The subset is: CD45RA-negative fraction. The source of these receptors is a man between 18 and 35 years old in good health.

The chain uses TRBV27 and TRBJ2-5, with no clear D. The closer fit of TRBJ2-7 to the DNA end suggests the J call may be wrong. The germline V gene encodes CDR1 MNHEY and CDR2 SMNVEV (reference sequence). The CDR3 sequence is 14 residues long. CDR3 amino acids: CASRLQVGSYEQYF. DNA of the CDR3: TGTGCCAGTAGACTCCAGGTCGGCTCCTACGAGCAGTACTTC.

V usage is TRBV28 and J usage is TRBJ1-2; no clear D. Trimming took off 8 bases at V and 1 base at J, with 8 bases between the two ends. Germline values: CDR1 MDHEN, CDR2 SYDVKM. This CDR3 region has 12 residues. The CDR3 protein is CASLAFNYGYTF. CDR3 in DNA: TGTGCCAGCCTCGCATTTAACTATGGCTACACCTTC.

This clone came up once. One end of the junction does not line up with germline, which may come from a read error. The V call is TRBV7-6, the J call TRBJ1-6, with TRBD1 matching over 10 bases. The CDR3 totals 16 residues. The germline gives CDR1 SGHVS, CDR2 FNYEAQ. CDR3 coding DNA: TGTGCCAGCAGTCCGGGACAGGGGATTTATAGTTCACCCCTCCACTTT. It is translated as CASSPGQGIYSSPLHF.

V and J are TRBV5-6 and TRBJ2-3; possibly TRBD2 for D (5 bases). This CDR3 comprises 15 residues. Trimming pared 2 bases from V and 4 bases from J, leaving 14 bases between. Per germline, CDR1 SGHDT and CDR2 YYEEEE. The CDR3 loop reads CASSLERFSADTQYF. CDR3 in DNA: TGTGCCAGCAGCTTAGAGAGATTTAGCGCAGATACGCAGTATTTT.

The J gene is TRBJ2-1, the V gene TRBV18, with a tentative D call TRBD2 (6 bases). The germline V gene has CDR1 KGHSH and CDR2 LQKENI. Trimming stripped 6 bases from V and 1 base from J, with 19 bases between. This CDR3 is 17 amino acids long. The CDR3 spells CASSPNTGTGSYNEQFF. CDR3 DNA: TGTGCCAGCTCGCCAAACACCGGGACTGGGTCCTACAATGAGCAGTTCTTC.

CDR3 region: CAWGIAGGTYEQYF. The DNA for the CDR3 is TGTGCCTGGGGCATAGCGGGGGGGACCTACGAGCAGTACTTC. The gene calls are TRBV30 and TRBJ2-7; 11 bases align to TRBD2. The CDR3 length is 14 residues. With V trimmed by 5 bases and J by 2 bases, 5 bases remained unmatched. The germline gives CDR1 GTSNPN, CDR2 SVGIG (reference sequence).

The CDR3, as DNA: TGTGCCAGCAGCTCTAGCGGGGGGGCTAATGAAAAACTGTTTTTT. Encoded protein: CASSSSGGANEKLFF. The chain combines TRBV7-9 with TRBJ1-4, with a tentative D call TRBD1 (5 bases). V was clipped by 4 bases and J by 3 bases, with 12 bases between them. In germline, CDR1 is SEHNR, CDR2 FQNEAQ (reference sequence). CDR3 length: 15 residues.

The chain combines TRBV28 with TRBJ1-5; TRBD1 aligns across 7 bases. With V trimmed by 7 bases and J by 3 bases, 18 bases remained unmatched. Looked up from germline, CDR1 is MDHEN and CDR2 is SYDVKM. CDR3 length: 18 residues. CDR3 sequence reads: CASNPDRAGRGYNQPQHF. The DNA of the CDR3 is TGTGCCAGCAACCCAGACAGGGCCGGGCGGGGGTACAATCAGCCCCAGCATTTT. Full variable domain (remainder filled in from reference TRBV28 and TRBJ1-5): DVKVTQSSRYLVKRTGEKVFLECVQDMDHENMFWYRQDPGLGLRLIYFSYDVKMKEKGDIPEGYSVSREKKERFSLILESASTNQTSMYLCASNPDRAGRGYNQPQHFGDGTRLSIL.

The chain employs TRBV11-1 and TRBJ1-1, with D tentatively TRBD1 (6 bases). The CDR3 spans 14 residues. Trimming cost V 5 bases and J 3 bases, with 13 bases left between them. Germline V lookup: CDR1 SGHAT, CDR2 FQDESV (reference sequence). This CDR3 is CASSQQGGYTEAFF. DNA of the CDR3: TGTGCCAGCAGCCAACAGGGAGGATACACTGAAGCTTTCTTT. Full variable domain (missing parts from reference TRBV11-1 and TRBJ1-1): EAEVAQSPRYKITEKSQAVAFWCDPISGHATLYWYRQILGQGPELLVQFQDESVVDDSQLPKDRFSAERLKGVDSTLKIQPAELGDSAMYLCASSQQGGYTEAFFGQGTRLTVV.